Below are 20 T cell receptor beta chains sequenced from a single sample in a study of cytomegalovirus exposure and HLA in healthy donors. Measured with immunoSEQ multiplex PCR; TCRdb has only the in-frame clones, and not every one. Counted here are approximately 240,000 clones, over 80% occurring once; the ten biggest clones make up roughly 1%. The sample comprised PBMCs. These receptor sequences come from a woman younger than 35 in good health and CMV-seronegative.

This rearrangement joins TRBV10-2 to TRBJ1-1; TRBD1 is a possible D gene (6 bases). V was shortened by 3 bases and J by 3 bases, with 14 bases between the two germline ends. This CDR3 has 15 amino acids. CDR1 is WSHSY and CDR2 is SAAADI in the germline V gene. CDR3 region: CASSDMSGVDTEAFF. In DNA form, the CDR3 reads TGCGCCAGCAGTGATATGTCAGGGGTTGACACTGAAGCTTTCTTT.

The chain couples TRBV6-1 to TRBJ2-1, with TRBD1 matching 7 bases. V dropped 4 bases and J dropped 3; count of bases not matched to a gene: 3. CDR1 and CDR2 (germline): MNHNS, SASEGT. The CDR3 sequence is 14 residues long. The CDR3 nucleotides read TGTGCCAGCAGTGGACAGGGAAACTACAATGAGCAGTTCTTC. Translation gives CASSGQGNYNEQFF.

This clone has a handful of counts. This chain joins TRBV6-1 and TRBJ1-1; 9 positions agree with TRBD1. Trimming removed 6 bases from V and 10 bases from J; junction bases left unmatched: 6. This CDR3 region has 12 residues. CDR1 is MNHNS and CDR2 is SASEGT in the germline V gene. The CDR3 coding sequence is TGTGCCAGCAGACGGACAGGGGTACTAGCTTTCTTT. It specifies CASRRTGVLAFF.

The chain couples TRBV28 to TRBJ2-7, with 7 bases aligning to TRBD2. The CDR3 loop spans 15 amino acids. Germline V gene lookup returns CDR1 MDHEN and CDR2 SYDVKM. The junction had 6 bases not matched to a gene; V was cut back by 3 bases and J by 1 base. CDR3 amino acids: CASSFLLGGSYEQYF. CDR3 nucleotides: TGTGCCAGCAGTTTCTTACTGGGGGGGTCCTACGAGCAGTACTTC.

Here the CDR3 DNA reads TGTGCCTGGGGCGACGCCAGGCAGTTCTATGGCTACACCTTC. It specifies CAWGDARQFYGYTF. This rearrangement joins TRBV30 to TRBJ1-2, with D unclear. CDR1 is GTSNPN and CDR2 is SVGIG in the germline V gene (reference sequence). V shed 5 bases and J shed 4 bases, with 17 bases lying between them. The CDR3 totals 14 residues. Full variable domain (outside the CDR3, taken from reference TRBV30 and TRBJ1-2): SQTIHQWPATLVQPVGSPLSLECTVEGTSNPNLYWYRQAAGRGLQLLFYSVGIGQISSEVPQNLSASRPQDRQFILSSKKLLLSDSGFYLCAWGDARQFYGYTFGSGTRLTVV.

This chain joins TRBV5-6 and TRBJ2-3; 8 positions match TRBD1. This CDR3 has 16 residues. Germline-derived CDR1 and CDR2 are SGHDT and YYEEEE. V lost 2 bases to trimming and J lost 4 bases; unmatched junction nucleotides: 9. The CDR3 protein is CASSFRTGTPADTQYF. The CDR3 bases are TGTGCCAGCAGCTTCCGGACAGGGACGCCCGCAGATACGCAGTATTTT.

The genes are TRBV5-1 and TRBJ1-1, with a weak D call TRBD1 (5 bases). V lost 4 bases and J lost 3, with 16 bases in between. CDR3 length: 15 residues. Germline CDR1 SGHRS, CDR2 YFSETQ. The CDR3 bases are TGCGCCAGCAGCCCTCGACACGACAGTGACACTGAAGCTTTCTTT. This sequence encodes CASSPRHDSDTEAFF.

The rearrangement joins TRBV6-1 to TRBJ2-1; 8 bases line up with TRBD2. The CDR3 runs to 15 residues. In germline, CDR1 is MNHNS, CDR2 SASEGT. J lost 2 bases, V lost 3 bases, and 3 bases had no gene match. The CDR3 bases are TGTGCCAGCAGTGACCTAGCGGGTACCTACAATGAGCAGTTCTTC. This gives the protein CASSDLAGTYNEQFF.

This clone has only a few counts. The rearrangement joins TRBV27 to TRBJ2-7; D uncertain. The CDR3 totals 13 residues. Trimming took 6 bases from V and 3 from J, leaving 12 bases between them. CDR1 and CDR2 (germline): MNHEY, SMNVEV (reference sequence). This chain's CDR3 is CASSSGYLYEQYF. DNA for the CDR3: TGTGCCAGCAGCTCAGGTTATCTCTACGAGCAGTACTTC.

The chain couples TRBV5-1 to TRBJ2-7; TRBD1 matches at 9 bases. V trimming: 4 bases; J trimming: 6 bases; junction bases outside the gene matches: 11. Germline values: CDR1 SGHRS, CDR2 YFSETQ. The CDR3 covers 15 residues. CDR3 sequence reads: CASSRSGTGNSEQYF. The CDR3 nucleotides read TGCGCCAGCAGCCGCTCCGGGACAGGGAACTCCGAGCAGTACTTC.

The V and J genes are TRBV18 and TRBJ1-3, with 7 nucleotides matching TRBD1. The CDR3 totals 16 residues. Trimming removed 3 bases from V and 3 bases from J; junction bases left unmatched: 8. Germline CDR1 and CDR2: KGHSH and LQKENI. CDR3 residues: CASSPLDTGVGNTIYF. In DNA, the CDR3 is TGTGCCAGCTCACCTCTTGACACAGGGGTTGGAAACACCATATATTTT.

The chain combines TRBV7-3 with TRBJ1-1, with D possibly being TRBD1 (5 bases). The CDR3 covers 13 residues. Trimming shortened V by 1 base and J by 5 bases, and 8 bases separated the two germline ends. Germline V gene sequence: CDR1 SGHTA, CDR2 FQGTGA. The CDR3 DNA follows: TGTGCCAGCAGCTTAAATCGGGGGACTGAAGCTTTCTTT. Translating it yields CASSLNRGTEAFF. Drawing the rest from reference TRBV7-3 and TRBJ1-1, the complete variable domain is GAGVSQTPSNKVTEKGKYVELRCDPISGHTALYWYRQSLGQGPEFLIYFQGTGAADDSGLPNDRFFAVRPEGSVSTLKIQRTERGDSAVYLCASSLNRGTEAFFGQGTRLTVV.

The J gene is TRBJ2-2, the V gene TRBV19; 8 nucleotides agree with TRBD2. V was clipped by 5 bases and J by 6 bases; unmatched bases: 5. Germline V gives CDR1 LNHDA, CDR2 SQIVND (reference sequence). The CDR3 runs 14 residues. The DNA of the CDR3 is TGTGCCAGTAGTGCCCAGACTAGCGCCGGGGAGCTGTTTTTT. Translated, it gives CASSAQTSAGELFF.

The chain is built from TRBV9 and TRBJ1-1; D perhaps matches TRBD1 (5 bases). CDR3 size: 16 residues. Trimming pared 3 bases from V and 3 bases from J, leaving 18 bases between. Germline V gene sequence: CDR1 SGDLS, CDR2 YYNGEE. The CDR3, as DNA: TGTGCCAGCAGCGCACCCCTGGGGGGGTTGCACACTGAAGCTTTCTTT. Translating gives CASSAPLGGLHTEAFF. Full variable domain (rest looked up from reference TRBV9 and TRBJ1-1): DSGVTQTPKHLITATGQRVTLRCSPRSGDLSVYWYQQSLDQGLQFLIQYYNGEERAKGNILERFSAQQFPDLHSELNLSSLELGDSALYFCASSAPLGGLHTEAFFGQGTRLTVV.

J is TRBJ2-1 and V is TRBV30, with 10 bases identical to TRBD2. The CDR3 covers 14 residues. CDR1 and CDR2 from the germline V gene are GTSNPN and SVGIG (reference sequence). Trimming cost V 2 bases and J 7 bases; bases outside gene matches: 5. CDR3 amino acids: CAWSSGRATNEQFF. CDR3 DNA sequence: TGTGCCTGGAGTAGCGGGAGGGCCACGAATGAGCAGTTCTTC.

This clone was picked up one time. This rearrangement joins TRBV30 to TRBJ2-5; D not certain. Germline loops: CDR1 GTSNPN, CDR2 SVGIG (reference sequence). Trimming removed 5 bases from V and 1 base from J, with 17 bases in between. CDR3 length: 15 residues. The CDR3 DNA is TGTGCCTGGGCCCGACTTGTGATAACCCAAGAGACCCAGTACTTC. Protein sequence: CAWARLVITQETQYF.

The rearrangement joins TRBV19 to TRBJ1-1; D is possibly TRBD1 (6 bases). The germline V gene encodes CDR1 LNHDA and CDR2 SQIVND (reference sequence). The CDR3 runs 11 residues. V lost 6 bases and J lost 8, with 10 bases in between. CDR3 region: CASSRTVEAFF. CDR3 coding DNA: TGTGCCAGTAGCAGGACAGTAGAAGCTTTCTTT.

The CDR3 here is CASSLGGPGTEAFF. The DNA for the CDR3 is TGTGCCAGCAGCTTGGGGGGGCCGGGGACTGAAGCTTTCTTT. V is TRBV13 and J is TRBJ1-1; D may be TRBD1 (6 bases). From germline, CDR1 is PRHDT and CDR2 FYEKMQ (reference sequence). Trimming shortened V by 3 bases and J by 5 bases, and 13 bases separated the two germline ends. The length of the CDR3 is 14 residues.

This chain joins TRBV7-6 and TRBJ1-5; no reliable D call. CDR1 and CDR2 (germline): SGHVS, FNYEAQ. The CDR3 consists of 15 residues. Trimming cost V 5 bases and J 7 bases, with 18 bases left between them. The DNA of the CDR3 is TGTGCCAGCAGCCTCAAACAAGGTGCGGAGCAGCCCCAGCATTTT. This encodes CASSLKQGAEQPQHF.

CDR3 residues: CASNQQGAQGQPQHF. CDR3 sequence (DNA): TGTGCCAGTAACCAACAGGGGGCGCAGGGACAGCCCCAGCATTTT. The genes are TRBV19 and TRBJ1-5, with 9 nucleotides matching TRBD1. Germline V gene lookup returns CDR1 LNHDA and CDR2 SQIVND (reference sequence). The CDR3 extends over 15 amino acids. V was pared by 7 bases and J by 7 bases, with 11 bases of the junction left unmatched.